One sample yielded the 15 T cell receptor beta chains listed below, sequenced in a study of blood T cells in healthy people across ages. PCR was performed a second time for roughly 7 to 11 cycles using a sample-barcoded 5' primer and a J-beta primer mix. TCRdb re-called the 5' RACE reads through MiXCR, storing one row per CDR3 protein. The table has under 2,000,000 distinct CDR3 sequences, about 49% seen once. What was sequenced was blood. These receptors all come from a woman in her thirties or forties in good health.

CDR3 sequence reads: CSARDPTGGNYGYTF. CDR3 nucleotides: TGCAGTGCTAGAGATCCGACAGGGGGCAACTATGGCTACACCTTC. V and J are TRBV20-1 and TRBJ1-2, with 10 positions matching TRBD1. The junction had 3 bases not matched to a gene; V was cut back by 0 bases and J by 2 bases. The CDR3 contains 15 residues. Looked up from germline, CDR1 is DFQATT and CDR2 is SNEGSKA (reference sequence).

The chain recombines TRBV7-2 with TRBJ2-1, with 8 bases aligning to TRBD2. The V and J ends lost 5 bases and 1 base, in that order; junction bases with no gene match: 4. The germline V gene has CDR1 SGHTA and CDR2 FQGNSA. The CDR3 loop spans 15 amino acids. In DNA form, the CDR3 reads TGTGCCAGCAGCGGAGCGGGGGTATCCTACAATGAGCAGTTCTTC. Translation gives CASSGAGVSYNEQFF.

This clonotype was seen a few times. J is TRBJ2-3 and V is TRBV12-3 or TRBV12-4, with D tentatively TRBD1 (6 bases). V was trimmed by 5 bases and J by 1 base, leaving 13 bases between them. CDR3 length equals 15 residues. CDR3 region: CASSSSRGGTDTQYF. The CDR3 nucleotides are TGTGCCAGCAGTAGCAGCAGGGGAGGCACAGATACGCAGTATTTT.

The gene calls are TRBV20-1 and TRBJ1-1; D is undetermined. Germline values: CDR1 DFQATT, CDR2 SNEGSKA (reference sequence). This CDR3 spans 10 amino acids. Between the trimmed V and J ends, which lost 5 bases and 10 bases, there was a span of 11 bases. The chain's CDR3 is CSALGMGAFF. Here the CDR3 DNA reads TGCAGTGCTCTCGGAATGGGAGCTTTCTTT.

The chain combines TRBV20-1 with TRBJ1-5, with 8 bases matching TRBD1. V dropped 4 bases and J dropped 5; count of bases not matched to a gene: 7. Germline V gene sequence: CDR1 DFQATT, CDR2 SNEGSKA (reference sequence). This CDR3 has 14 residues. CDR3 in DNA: TGCAGTGCTAATAGACAGGGGTTCGATCAGCCCCAGCATTTT. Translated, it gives CSANRQGFDQPQHF.

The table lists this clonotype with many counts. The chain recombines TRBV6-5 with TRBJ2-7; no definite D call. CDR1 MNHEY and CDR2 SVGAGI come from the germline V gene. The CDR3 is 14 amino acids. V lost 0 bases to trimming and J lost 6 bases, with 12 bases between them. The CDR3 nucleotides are TGTGCCAGCAGTTACTCGAACTACGGTGGCGAGCAGTACTTC. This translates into CASSYSNYGGEQYF.

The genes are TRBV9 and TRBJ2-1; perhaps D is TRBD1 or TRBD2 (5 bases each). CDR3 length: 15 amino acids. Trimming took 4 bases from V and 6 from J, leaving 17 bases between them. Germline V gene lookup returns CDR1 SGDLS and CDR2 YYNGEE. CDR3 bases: TGTGCCAGCAGCCTAGCCCTAGGACAAGCCAATGAGCAGTTCTTC. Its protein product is CASSLALGQANEQFF.

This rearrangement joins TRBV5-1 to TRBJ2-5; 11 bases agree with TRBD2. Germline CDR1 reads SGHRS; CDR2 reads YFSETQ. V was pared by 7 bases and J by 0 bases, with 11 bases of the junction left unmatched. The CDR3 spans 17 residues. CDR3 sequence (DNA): TGCGCCAGCGGGAGTATCGGGACTAGCGGTTACCAAGAGACCCAGTACTTC. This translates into CASGSIGTSGYQETQYF.

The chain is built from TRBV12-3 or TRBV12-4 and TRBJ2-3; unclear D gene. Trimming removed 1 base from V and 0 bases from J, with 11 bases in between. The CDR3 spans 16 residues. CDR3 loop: CASSLVVSVSTDTQYF. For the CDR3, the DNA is TGTGCCAGCAGTTTAGTGGTCAGCGTGAGCACAGATACGCAGTATTTT.

Written as DNA, the CDR3 is TGTGCCAGCTCACCGGGACAGTCCTCCTACGAGCAGTTCTTC. This translates into CASSPGQSSYEQFF. The rearrangement uses TRBV18 and TRBJ2-1; TRBD1 matches 7 bases. Germline assignment: CDR1 KGHSH and CDR2 LQKENI. This CDR3 has 14 amino acids. V trimming: 3 bases; J trimming: 10 bases; junction bases outside the gene matches: 9.

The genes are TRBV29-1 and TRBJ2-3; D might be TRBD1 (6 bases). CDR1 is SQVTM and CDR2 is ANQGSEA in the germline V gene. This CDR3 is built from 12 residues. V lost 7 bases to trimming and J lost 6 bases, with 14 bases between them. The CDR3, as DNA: TGCAGCGCGACAGGTTCTTCGGATACGCAGTATTTT. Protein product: CSATGSSDTQYF.

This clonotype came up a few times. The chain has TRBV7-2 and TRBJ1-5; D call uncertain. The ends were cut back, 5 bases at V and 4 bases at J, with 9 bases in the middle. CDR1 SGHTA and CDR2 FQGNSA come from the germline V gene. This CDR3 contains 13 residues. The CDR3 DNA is TGTGCCAGCAGCCCCCAGGCTAATCAGCCCCAGCATTTT. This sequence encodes CASSPQANQPQHF.

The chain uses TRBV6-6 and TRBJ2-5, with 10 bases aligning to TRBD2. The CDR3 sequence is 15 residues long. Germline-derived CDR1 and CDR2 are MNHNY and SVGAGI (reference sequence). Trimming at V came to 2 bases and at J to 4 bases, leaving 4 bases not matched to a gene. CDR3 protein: CASSYERGGVETQYF. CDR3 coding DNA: TGTGCCAGCAGTTACGAGCGGGGGGGCGTAGAGACCCAGTACTTC.

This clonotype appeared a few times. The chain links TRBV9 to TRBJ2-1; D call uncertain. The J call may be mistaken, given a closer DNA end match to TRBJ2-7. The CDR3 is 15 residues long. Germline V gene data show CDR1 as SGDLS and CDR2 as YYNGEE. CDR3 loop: CASSVEASSYNEQYF. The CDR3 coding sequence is TGTGCCAGCAGCGTTGAGGCAAGCTCCTACAATGAGCAGTACTTC.

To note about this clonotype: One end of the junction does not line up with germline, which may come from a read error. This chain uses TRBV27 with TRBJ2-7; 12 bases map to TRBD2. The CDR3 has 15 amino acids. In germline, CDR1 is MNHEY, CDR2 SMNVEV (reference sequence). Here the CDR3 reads CASSRGLAGSYERYF. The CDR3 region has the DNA TGTGCCAGCAGTCGGGGACTAGCGGGCTCCTACGAGCGGTACTTC.